The table lists the clone carrying this T cell receptor (beta chain) with many counts. Its antigen remains unknown. These data belong to a study of neurological immune-mediated disorders. Regarding the study as a whole: According to phylogenetic grouping, one related-CDR3 cluster, a possible signature, contained the repertoires of 18 of 34 multiple sclerosis patients.

CDR1 and CDR2 from the germline V gene are SGHTA and FQGNSA. V was shortened by 2 bases and J by 3 bases, with 10 bases between the two germline ends. The CDR3 contains 14 residues. TCRdb itself ran the 5' RACE reads through MiXCR, one entry per CDR3 protein. The table lists roughly 80,000 distinct CDR3 sequences, approximately 6% of them singletons. Time point denoted: longitudinal time-point 2. Unsorted libraries used 2 million PBMCs kept at -80 degrees C. Sequenced sample: PBMCs. The sequence was collected from a woman aged 60-75 years with multiple sclerosis. The chain has TRBV7-2 and TRBJ1-2; D uncertain. Written as DNA, the CDR3 is TGTGCCAGCAGCTTATTGTTCTCCGACTATGGCTACACCTTC. Amino acid sequence: CASSLLFSDYGYTF.